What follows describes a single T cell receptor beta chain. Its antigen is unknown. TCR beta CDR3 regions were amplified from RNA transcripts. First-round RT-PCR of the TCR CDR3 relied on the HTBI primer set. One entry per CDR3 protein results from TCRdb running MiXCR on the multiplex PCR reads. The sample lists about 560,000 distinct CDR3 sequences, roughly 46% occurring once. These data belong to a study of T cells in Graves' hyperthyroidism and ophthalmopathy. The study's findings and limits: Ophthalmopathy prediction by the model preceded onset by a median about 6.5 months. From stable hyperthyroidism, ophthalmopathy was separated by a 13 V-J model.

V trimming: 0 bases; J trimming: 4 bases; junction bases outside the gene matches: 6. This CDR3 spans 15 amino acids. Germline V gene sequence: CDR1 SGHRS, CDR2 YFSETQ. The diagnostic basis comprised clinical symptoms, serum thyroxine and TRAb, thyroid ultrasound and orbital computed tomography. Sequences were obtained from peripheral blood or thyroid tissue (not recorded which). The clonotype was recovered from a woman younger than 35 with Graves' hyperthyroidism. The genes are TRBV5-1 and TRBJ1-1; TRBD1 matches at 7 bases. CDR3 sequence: CASSLVSGGVTEAFF. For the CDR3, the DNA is TGCGCCAGCAGCTTGGTGTCAGGGGGAGTCACTGAAGCTTTCTTT.